This T cell receptor beta chain derives from a study of blood T cell repertoires in COVID-19. Per the authors' pipeline: It was from reference gene primer amplification that nucleated cell counts were estimated. Method: immunoSEQ multiplex PCR; TCRdb's copy keeps in-frame clones and lacks some. The V and J calls and clone size come from that table; D and trimming were worked out from the DNA. The sample consists of under 15,000 clones, around 85% of them appearing once. The germline gives CDR1 MNHNY, CDR2 SVGAGI (reference sequence). V was pared by 8 bases and J by 0 bases, with 14 bases between. The CDR3 has 15 residues.

The sequenced material came from peripheral blood. This chain uses TRBV6-6 with TRBJ2-1; perhaps TRBD2 as D (6 bases). The TCR comes from a human donor in a cohort sampled during active COVID-19. The DNA of the CDR3 is TGTGCCAGCTCTCTTGGAGGGCCCTCCTACAATGAGCAGTTCTTC. Residues: CASSLGGPSYNEQFF.